This record covers a single T cell receptor (beta chain). This clone was observed a single time. No antigen is known for it. No much larger clonotype is one base removed from it; base qualities were not supplied. Including cysteine and phenylalanine, the CDR3 has 15 amino acids. The DNA shown is the 45-base CDR3, in frame from base 1. For CDR1 and CDR2, the germline V gene lists MNHNS and SASEGT. V trim: 2 bases; J trim: 4 bases; unmatched bases: 4. TCRbeta CDR3 regions were amplified from genomic DNA by means of the immunoSEQ Assay, a bias-controlled multiplex PCR. The study's own analysis went as follows. Within the assay, amplification of reference gene primers was used to estimate how many nucleated cells each sample contained. Sequence reads were collapsed and filtered to measure the absolute abundance of every unique TCRbeta CDR3 rearrangement. Productive Simpson clonality was computed per sample as the square root of Simpson's diversity index over productive rearrangements. TCRdb carries this immuneACCESS record with in-frame sequences only. Its versions omit some clonotypes, under half of them owing to an unresolved V gene in the studies checked, with the rest unexplained. The DNA gave D and trimming, while V, J and clone size come from that table. Present in this sample are some 330,000 clones, 75% to 90% of which were seen just once. The top ten hold around 5% of the sample.

Enrolling through a virtual design, the prospective study's participants ranged in age from roughly 18 to 90 years and lived across around 25 United States geographic areas. To assign participants to cohorts, the prospective study relied on clinical history that participants themselves reported in a screening survey and a study questionnaire. Recovered participants in ImmuneRACE Cohort 3 were defined by two consecutive negative NP/OP PCR tests, clearance by a healthcare professional, or resolution of symptoms. In the prospective study, whole blood, serum and a nasopharyngeal or oropharyngeal swab were collected from each participant by mobile phlebotomists. Participants in the prospective study had the option to provide additional blood draws and questionnaires over an approximately 2-month period. Blood samples from the prospective study were shipped frozen or at room temperature prior to DNA extraction.

The sample belongs to a study of blood T cell repertoires in COVID-19 (dated by TCRdb to 2019 to 2021). Looking at the study overall: Collaborator samples came from the United States, Italy and Spain and covered acute and convalescent phases of COVID-19. The material from the prospective study consisted of cDNA or gDNA derived from T cells, B-cell-depleted T cells, or PBMCs. Subjects who had been exposed to COVID-19, were actively infected with it, or had recovered from it provided the deeply sampled blood TCRbeta repertoires that made up the dataset. A freely available public database, intended as a resource for researchers studying the immune response to SARS-CoV-2, is where the repertoires were released. Samples were obtained from the ongoing ImmuneRACE study (first 160 participants) and from about 1,300 subjects provided by 6 global collaborators. Sample metadata almost always included a de-identified subject ID, COVID-19 status, age in years and sex. HLA class I and class II types, where available, came from metadata supplied by the sample provider rather than from assay-based typing.

Broader findings and caveats from the paper: The quantity of clinical and demographic metadata differed by source and by participant and was supplied without curation.

Recombination connected TRBV6-1 to TRBJ2-7; 11 central bases correspond to TRBD1. This receptor was identified in a man aged 25-45 years who had recovered from COVID-19. Sample: PBMCs or T cells enriched from blood (not recorded which). The CDR3 region has the sequence CASSEWTGGKYEQYF. The DNA sequence is TGTGCCAGCAGTGAATGGACAGGGGGCAAATACGAGCAGTACTTC.